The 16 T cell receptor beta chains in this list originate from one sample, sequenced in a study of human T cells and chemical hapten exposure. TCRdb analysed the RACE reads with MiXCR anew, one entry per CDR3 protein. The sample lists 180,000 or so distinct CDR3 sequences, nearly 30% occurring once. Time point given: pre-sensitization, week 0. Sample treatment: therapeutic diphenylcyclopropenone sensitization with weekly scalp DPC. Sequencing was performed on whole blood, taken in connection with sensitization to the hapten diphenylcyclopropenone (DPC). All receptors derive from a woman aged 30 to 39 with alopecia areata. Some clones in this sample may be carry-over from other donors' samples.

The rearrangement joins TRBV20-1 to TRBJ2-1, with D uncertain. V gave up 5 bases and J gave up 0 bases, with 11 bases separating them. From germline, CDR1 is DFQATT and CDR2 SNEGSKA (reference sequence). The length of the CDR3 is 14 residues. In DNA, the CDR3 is TGCAGTGCTCCCCCTCCCAACTCCTACAATGAGCAGTTCTTC. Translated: CSAPPPNSYNEQFF.

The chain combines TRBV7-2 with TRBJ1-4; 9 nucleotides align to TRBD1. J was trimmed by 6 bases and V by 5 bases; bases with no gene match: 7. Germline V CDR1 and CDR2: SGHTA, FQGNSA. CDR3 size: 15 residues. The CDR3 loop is CASSPRTGEYEKLFF. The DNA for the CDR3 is TGTGCCAGCAGCCCCCGGACAGGGGAGTATGAAAAACTGTTTTTT.

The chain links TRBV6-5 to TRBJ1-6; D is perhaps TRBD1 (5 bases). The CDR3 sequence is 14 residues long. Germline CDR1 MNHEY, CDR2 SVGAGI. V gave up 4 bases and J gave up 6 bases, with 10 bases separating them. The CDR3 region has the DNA TGTGCCAGCAGTTTGACAGAACGTAATTCACCCCTCCACTTT. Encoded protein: CASSLTERNSPLHF.

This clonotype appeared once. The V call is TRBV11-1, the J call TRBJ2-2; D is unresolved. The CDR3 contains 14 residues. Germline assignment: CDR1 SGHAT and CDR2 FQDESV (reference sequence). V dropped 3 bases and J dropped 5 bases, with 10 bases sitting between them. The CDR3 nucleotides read TGTGCCAGCAGCTTGTATGGCCGGACCGGGGAGCTGTTTTTT. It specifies CASSLYGRTGELFF.

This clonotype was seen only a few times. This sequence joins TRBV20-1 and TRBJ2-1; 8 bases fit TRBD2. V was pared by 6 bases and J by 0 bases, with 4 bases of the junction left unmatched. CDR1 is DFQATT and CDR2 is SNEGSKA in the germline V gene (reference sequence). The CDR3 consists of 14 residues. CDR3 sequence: CSALTSGSYNEQFF. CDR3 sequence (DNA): TGCAGTGCGCTAACTAGCGGCTCCTACAATGAGCAGTTCTTC.

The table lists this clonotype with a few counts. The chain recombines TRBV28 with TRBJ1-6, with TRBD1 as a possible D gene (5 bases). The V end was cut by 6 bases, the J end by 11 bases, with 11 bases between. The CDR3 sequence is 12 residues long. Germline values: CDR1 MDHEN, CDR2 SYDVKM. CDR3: CASRLRVAPLHF. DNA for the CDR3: TGTGCCAGCAGGCTCAGGGTTGCACCCCTCCACTTT.

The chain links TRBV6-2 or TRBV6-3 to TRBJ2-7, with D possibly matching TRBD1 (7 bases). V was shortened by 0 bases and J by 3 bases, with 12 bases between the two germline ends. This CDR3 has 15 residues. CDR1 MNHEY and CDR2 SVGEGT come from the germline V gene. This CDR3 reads CASSYSGGQLYEQYF. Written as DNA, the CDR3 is TGTGCCAGCAGTTACTCGGGGGGACAGCTCTACGAGCAGTACTTC.

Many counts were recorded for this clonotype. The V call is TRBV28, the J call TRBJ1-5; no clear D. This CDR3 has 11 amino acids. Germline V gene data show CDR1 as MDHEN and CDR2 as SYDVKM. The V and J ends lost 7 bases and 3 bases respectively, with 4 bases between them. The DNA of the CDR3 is TGTGCCAGCACCACCAATCAGCCCCAGCATTTT. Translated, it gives CASTTNQPQHF.

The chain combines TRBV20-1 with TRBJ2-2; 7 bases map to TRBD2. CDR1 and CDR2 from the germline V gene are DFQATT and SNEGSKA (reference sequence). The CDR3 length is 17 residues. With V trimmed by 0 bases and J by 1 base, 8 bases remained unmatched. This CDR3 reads CSARDFRGGGNTGELFF. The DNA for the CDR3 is TGCAGTGCTAGAGATTTCAGAGGCGGGGGGAACACCGGGGAGCTGTTTTTT.

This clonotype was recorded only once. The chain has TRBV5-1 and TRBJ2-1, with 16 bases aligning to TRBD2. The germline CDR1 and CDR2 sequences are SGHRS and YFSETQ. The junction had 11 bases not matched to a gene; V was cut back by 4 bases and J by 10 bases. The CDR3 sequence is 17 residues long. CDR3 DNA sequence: TGCGCCAGCAGCCCTCCGGGACTAGCGGGAGGGCGTAGAGAGCAGTTCTTC. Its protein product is CASSPPGLAGGRREQFF.

For the CDR3, the DNA is TGCGCCAGCAGCTTGGAAACTAGAATCGTTGCTCCACACCATACGCAGTATTTT. Translating gives CASSLETRIVAPHHTQYF. This sequence joins TRBV5-1 and TRBJ2-3; TRBD2 might be the D (5 bases). Germline V gene sequence: CDR1 SGHRS, CDR2 YFSETQ. This CDR3 comprises 18 residues. V gave up 0 bases and J gave up 7 bases, with 24 bases separating them.

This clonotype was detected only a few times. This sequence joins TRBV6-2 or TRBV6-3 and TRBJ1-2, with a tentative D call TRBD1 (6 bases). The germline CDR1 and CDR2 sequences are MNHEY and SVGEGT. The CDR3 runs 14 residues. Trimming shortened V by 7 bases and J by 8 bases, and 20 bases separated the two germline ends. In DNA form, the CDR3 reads TGTGCCAGCATCCCGGATCTTATTCAGGGGGGCTACACCTTC. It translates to CASIPDLIQGGYTF.

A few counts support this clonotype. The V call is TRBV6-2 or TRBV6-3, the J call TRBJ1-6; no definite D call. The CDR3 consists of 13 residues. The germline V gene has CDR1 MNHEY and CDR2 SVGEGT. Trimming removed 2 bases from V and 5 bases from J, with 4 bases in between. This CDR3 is CASSYQDNSPLHF. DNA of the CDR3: TGTGCCAGCAGTTACCAGGATAATTCACCCCTCCACTTT.

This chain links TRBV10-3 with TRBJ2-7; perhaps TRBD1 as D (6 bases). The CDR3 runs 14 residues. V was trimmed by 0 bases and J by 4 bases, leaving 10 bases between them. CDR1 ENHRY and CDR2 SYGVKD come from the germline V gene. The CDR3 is CAISESTGNYEQYF. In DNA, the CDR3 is TGTGCCATCAGTGAGTCTACAGGGAATTACGAGCAGTACTTC.

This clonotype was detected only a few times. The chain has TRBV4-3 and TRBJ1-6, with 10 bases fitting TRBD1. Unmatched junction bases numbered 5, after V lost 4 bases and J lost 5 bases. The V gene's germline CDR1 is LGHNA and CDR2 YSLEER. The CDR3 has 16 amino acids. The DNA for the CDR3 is TGCGCCAGCAGCCGAGAGACAGGGGGCGATAATTCACCCCTCCACTTT. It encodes CASSRETGGDNSPLHF.

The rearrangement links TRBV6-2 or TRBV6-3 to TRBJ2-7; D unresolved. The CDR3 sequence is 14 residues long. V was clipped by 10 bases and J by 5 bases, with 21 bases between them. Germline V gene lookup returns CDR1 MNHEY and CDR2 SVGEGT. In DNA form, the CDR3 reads TGTGCCACCAACCCCCCGGTCCCCGGGCACGAGCAGTACTTC. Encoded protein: CATNPPVPGHEQYF.